Listed below are T cell receptor beta chains from one sample, sequenced in a study of blood T cells in healthy people across ages. MiXCR, applied by TCRdb to the 5' RACE reads, yields one record per CDR3 protein. The sample carries more than 800,000 distinct CDR3 sequences, roughly 26% recorded once. Sequencing was carried out using blood. The receptors here all came from a woman aged 80 or over in good health. Each CDR3 is given with its conserved first and last residue. D genes are given only for firm matches. Expanded clones get a size class; other rows say once, few or many, or leave the size out.

-,TRBV29-1,TRBJ2-3,many,TGCAGCGCTGGGTTTGTCGGGGTGCCAGATACGCAGTATTTT,CSAGFVGVPDTQYF
-,TRBV25-1,TRBJ2-2,-,TGTGCCAGCCAGGGGGGGGGGCCCGGGGAGCTGTTTTTT,CASQGGGPGELFF
TRBD2,TRBV7-2,TRBJ2-5,many,TGTGCCAGCAGCTCATGGCTAGCGGGGGAGACCCAGTACTTC,CASSSWLAGETQYF
TRBD1,TRBV7-9,TRBJ2-5,-,TGTGCCAACAACTTAACGACAGGGGTGGAGACCCAGTACTTC,CANNLTTGVETQYF
TRBD1,TRBV7-2,TRBJ1-5,many,TGTGCCAGCAGCTTAGAGGGGACAGGGAGGGCGGGTCAGCCCCAGCATTTT,CASSLEGTGRAGQPQHF
-,TRBV7-6,TRBJ2-2,-,TGTGCCAGCAGCTTAAGAGCGAGTAGGGCCGGGGAGCTGTTTTTT,CASSLRASRAGELFF
TRBD1,TRBV7-2,TRBJ2-6,many,TGTGCCAGCAGCCCCCGGTACGGGGACAGGACAAGCTCTGGGGCCAACGTCCTGACTTTC,CASSPRYGDRTSSGANVLTF
-,TRBV7-8,TRBJ2-7,many,TGTGCCAGCAGCTTAGTGAGGGGCGCCTACGAGCAGTACTTC,CASSLVRGAYEQYF
-,TRBV3-1,TRBJ1-2,-,TGTGCCAGCAGCCAAATAACGGCCTATGGCTACACCTTC,CASSQITAYGYTF
-,TRBV5-4,TRBJ2-7,few,TGTGCCAGCAGCTTGGCCCGGGGTGAGGACGAGCAGTACTTC,CASSLARGEDEQYF
TRBD1,TRBV30,TRBJ1-5,-,TGTGCCTGGAAGACTCCTGGACAGGGTAATCAGCCCCAGCATTTT,CAWKTPGQGNQPQHF
-,TRBV6-6,TRBJ1-1,many,TGTGCCAGCAGTACCCCGCACAGGGCTGTAACTGAAGCTTTCTTT,CASSTPHRAVTEAFF
-,TRBV2,TRBJ1-6,few,TGTGCCAGCAGTGAGGACACTTATCTGGGCTCACCCCTCCACTTT,CASSEDTYLGSPLHF
-,TRBV7-9,TRBJ2-3,once,TGTGCCAGCAGTAAGATCCCGGACGGAACAGATACGCAGTATTTT,CASSKIPDGTDTQYF
-,TRBV20-1,TRBJ1-2,-,TGCAGTGCCGCGGCCGGGGCCGTCTATGGCTACGCCTTC,CSAAAGAVYGYAF
TRBD1,TRBV24-1,TRBJ1-2,many,TGTGCCACTCGAGACAGGGACTATGGCTACACCTTC,CATRDRDYGYTF
TRBD1,TRBV7-2,TRBJ2-7,many,TGTGCCAGCACCGCACAGGGGGTGTTATCCTACGAGCAGTACTTC,CASTAQGVLSYEQYF
-,TRBV2,TRBJ2-6,-,TGTGCCAGCACTAACCCTGGGGCCAACGTCCGGACTTTC,CASTNPGANVRTF
-,TRBV29-1,TRBJ1-2,few,TGCAGCGTTGCCCCAACTGCAAACTATGGCTACACCTTC,CSVAPTANYGYTF
TRBD2,TRBV7-2,TRBJ2-7,-,TGTGCCAGCAGCTTAGCGGGAGGGACTAGCGGGAGGTACTTCTACGAGCAGTACTTC,CASSLAGGTSGRYFYEQYF
-,TRBV20-1,TRBJ1-5,-,TGCAGTGCTAGACCGGTAGGGAATCAGCCCCAGCATTTT,CSARPVGNQPQHF
TRBD2,TRBV6-6,TRBJ2-2,-,TGTGCCAGCAGTCTTACTAGCGGGCCGACCGGGGAGCTGTTTTTT,CASSLTSGPTGELFF
-,TRBV20-1,TRBJ2-3,-,TGCAGTGCTAGAAATAGCAAGATTGGCTCAGATACGCAGTATTTT,CSARNSKIGSDTQYF
-,TRBV12-3/TRBV12-4,TRBJ1-2,-,TGTGCCAGCAGACACAGAGATCGGAACGGCTACACCTTC,CASRHRDRNGYTF
TRBD1,TRBV7-2,TRBJ2-3,many,TGTGCCAGCAGCCACGGACAGGGGGCTACAGATACGCAGTATTTT,CASSHGQGATDTQYF
-,TRBV20-1,TRBJ2-7,many,TGCAGTGCTAGAAGCCAACTACATGGCTACGAGCAGTACTTC,CSARSQLHGYEQYF
-,TRBV5-1,TRBJ1-1,many,TGCGCCAGCAGCTTGGGAGGGCAGGGTCTCACTGAAGCTTTCTTT,CASSLGGQGLTEAFF
TRBD1,TRBV6-6,TRBJ1-4,many,TGTGCCAGCAGTTACTCGACAGGGGATAATGAAAAACTGTTTTTT,CASSYSTGDNEKLFF
-,TRBV3-1,TRBJ1-4,-,TGTGCCAGCAGCCCTAGCTCTTCGGAAAAACTGTTTTTT,CASSPSSSEKLFF
TRBD2,TRBV20-1,TRBJ2-5,few,TGCAGTGCTCGGCGGGGGGCCTGGAATGAGCAGTACTTC,CSARRGAWNEQYF
-,TRBV20-1,TRBJ2-7,many,TGCAGTGGAGGCGGGGGCCCCTACGAGCAGTACTTC,CSGGGGPYEQYF
-,TRBV24-1,TRBJ2-1,many,TGTGCCACCAGTGATCCTGGCGTTCCGTACAATGAGCAGTTCTTC,CATSDPGVPYNEQFF
-,TRBV5-1,TRBJ2-4,many,TGCGCCAGCAGCTTGGTGGTTGGCGGGGTGGCCAAAAACATTCAGTACTTC,CASSLVVGGVAKNIQYF
-,TRBV6-5,TRBJ1-1,-,TGTGCCAGCACCTCGACCCTCAACACTGAAGCTTTCTTT,CASTSTLNTEAFF
-,TRBV20-1,TRBJ2-7,many,TGCAGTGCTAGAGACTACAGAAAAGCCTACGAGCAGTACTTC,CSARDYRKAYEQYF
-,TRBV15,TRBJ2-2,few,TGTGCCACCAGCAGAGATGTCTTCTTCGGGGGTAGGACCGGGGAGCTGTTTTTT,CATSRDVFFGGRTGELFF
-,TRBV3-1,TRBJ2-1,-,TGTGCCAGCAGCCAAGGAGGGAATCGCAATGGGCAGTTCTTC,CASSQGGNRNGQFF
TRBD1,TRBV18,TRBJ2-6,few,TGTGCCAGCTCACCGGACAGGGGCGTACCCTCTGGGGCCAACGTCCTGACTTTC,CASSPDRGVPSGANVLTF
TRBD2,TRBV11-2,TRBJ2-3,few,TGTGCCAGCAGCTTCCTAGCGGGCAGTGCCACTAGCACAGATACGCAGTATTTT,CASSFLAGSATSTDTQYF
TRBD1,TRBV7-8,TRBJ2-7,-,TGTGCCAGCAGCAAGGACAGGGGAGTGGGCGAGCAGTACTTC,CASSKDRGVGEQYF
-,TRBV3-1,TRBJ2-7,-,TGTGCCAGCAGACTAGGACCCTTCTCCTACGAGCAGTACTTC,CASRLGPFSYEQYF
TRBD2,TRBV7-9,TRBJ2-1,-,TGTGCCAGCAGCTTAACTAGCGGGGGCCGACCCTACAATGAGCAGTTCTTC,CASSLTSGGRPYNEQFF
-,TRBV7-2,TRBJ1-2,many,TGTGCCAGCAGGACAGGAGTAACGTATGGCTACACCTTC,CASRTGVTYGYTF
-,TRBV5-1,TRBJ2-5,many,TGCGCCAGCAGCTTGGCCGGGGACCTAGAGACCCAGTACTTC,CASSLAGDLETQYF
-,TRBV30,TRBJ1-4,few,TGTGCCTGGAGTAAAGGGGCGAATGAAAAACTGTTTTTT,CAWSKGANEKLFF
-,TRBV29-1,TRBJ2-1,many,TGCAGCGTTGCTGCCACAGTGCCCAGTGGGTTCTTC,CSVAATVPSGFF
-,TRBV4-3,TRBJ2-3,many,TGCGCCAGCAGCCAAGGGGGGCCGGTCACAGATACGCAGTATTTT,CASSQGGPVTDTQYF